These 13 T cell receptor beta chains share one sample of origin, sequenced in a study of identifying expanded T cells in peripheral blood. TCRdb's copy holds only in-frame clones and misses some; the assay was immunoSEQ multiplex PCR. The sample yields tens of thousands of clones, around 90% seen once. The sequencing sample was made of blood. The source is a person aged 18 to 69 in good health.

V and J are TRBV11-2 and TRBJ2-1; D possibly matches TRBD1 or TRBD2 (5 bases each). The CDR3 extends over 15 amino acids. Germline V CDR1 and CDR2: SGHAT, FQNNGV. The V and J ends lost 1 base and 5 bases respectively, with 12 bases between them. The CDR3 sequence: CASSLGVGTHNEQFF. The DNA of the CDR3 is TGTGCCAGCAGCTTAGGGGTCGGGACCCACAATGAGCAGTTCTTC. Complete variable domain (other parts from reference TRBV11-2 and TRBJ2-1): EAGVAQSPRYKIIEKRQSVAFWCNPISGHATLYWYQQILGQGPKLLIQFQNNGVVDDSQLPKDRFSAERLKGVDSTLKIQPAKLEDSAVYLCASSLGVGTHNEQFFGPGTRLTVL.

V usage is TRBV4-3 and J usage is TRBJ1-2, with no clear D. Trimming removed 0 bases from V and 5 bases from J, with 7 bases in between. In germline, CDR1 is LGHNA, CDR2 YSLEER. The CDR3 spans 13 residues. The CDR3 sequence: CASSQDGQYGYTF. The DNA of the CDR3 is TGCGCCAGCAGCCAAGACGGTCAGTATGGCTACACCTTC.

V and J are TRBV18 and TRBJ2-3; TRBD1 agrees at 7 bases. This CDR3 has 15 residues. V dropped 2 bases and J dropped 3; count of bases not matched to a gene: 5. Germline lookup yields CDR1 KGHSH and CDR2 LQKENI. CDR3 DNA: TGTGCCAGCTCACCAGCAGGGGGATGGACAGATACGCAGTATTTT. Amino acid sequence: CASSPAGGWTDTQYF.

The chain employs TRBV18 and TRBJ1-6; tentatively, D is TRBD1 (5 bases). Germline V lookup: CDR1 KGHSH, CDR2 LQKENI. The CDR3 is 15 amino acids. Trimming left V 3 bases short and J 6 bases short, with 12 bases between. CDR3 bases: TGTGCCAGCTCACCGACTCAGGGAGGTAATTCACCCCTCCACTTT. This encodes CASSPTQGGNSPLHF. Based on the CDR3 plus reference TRBV18 and TRBJ1-6, the full variable domain is NAGVMQNPRHLVRRRGQEARLRCSPMKGHSHVYWYRQLPEEGLKFMVYLQKENIIDESGMPKERFSAEFPKEGPSILRIQQVVRGDSAAYFCASSPTQGGNSPLHFGNGTRLTVT.

This clone was found once. The chain employs TRBV29-1 and TRBJ2-2, with no clear D. The CDR3 is 12 amino acids. Trimming cost V 5 bases and J 3 bases, with 7 bases left between them. Germline V gives CDR1 SQVTM, CDR2 ANQGSEA. This CDR3 reads CSVRYDTGELFF. The CDR3 bases are TGCAGCGTTCGTTACGACACCGGGGAGCTGTTTTTT.

The table lists this clone with a count of one. The chain links TRBV7-9 to TRBJ2-3, with D possibly TRBD1 on 7 matching bases. This CDR3 is 15 amino acids long. V was shortened by 5 bases and J by 3 bases, with 15 bases between the two germline ends. In germline, CDR1 is SEHNR, CDR2 FQNEAQ (reference sequence). The CDR3 spells CASSLQTGRTDTQYF. The CDR3 region has the DNA TGTGCCAGCAGCCTACAGACAGGGAGGACAGATACGCAGTATTTT.

The chain employs TRBV5-5 and TRBJ1-1, with a tentative D call TRBD1 (6 bases). The ends were cut back, 0 bases at V and 3 bases at J, with 6 bases in the middle. Germline V gene lookup returns CDR1 SGHKS and CDR2 YYEKEE (reference sequence). This CDR3 region has 13 residues. In DNA, the CDR3 is TGTGCCAGCAGCTTGGCAGGGGACACTGAAGCTTTCTTT. Translation: CASSLAGDTEAFF.

This clone occurred once. CDR3 protein: CASSPSRAGRNTEAFF. Here the CDR3 DNA reads TGTGCCAGCAGCCCTTCAAGGGCAGGACGGAACACTGAAGCTTTCTTT. The chain is built from TRBV7-6 and TRBJ1-1; D ambiguous. Germline values: CDR1 SGHVS, CDR2 FNYEAQ. V shed 5 bases and J shed 1 base, with 17 bases lying between them. CDR3 length: 16 amino acids.

The J gene is TRBJ1-2, the V gene TRBV28; D unresolved. CDR1 and CDR2 from the germline V gene are MDHEN and SYDVKM. V lost 6 bases and J lost 5, with 16 bases in between. The CDR3 extends over 14 amino acids. The CDR3, as DNA: TGTGCCAGCAGGGACTCGGGCGGGCGTTATGGCTACACCTTC. It encodes CASRDSGGRYGYTF.

The rearrangement uses TRBV18 and TRBJ1-2; D uncertain. Germline V gene lookup returns CDR1 KGHSH and CDR2 LQKENI. This CDR3 comprises 14 residues. Trimming removed 2 bases at V and 5 bases at J, with 12 bases between. The DNA of the CDR3 is TGTGCCAGCTCACCAACGGGAGGGAGGTATGGCTACACCTTC. Its protein product is CASSPTGGRYGYTF.

The genes are TRBV19 and TRBJ1-6; weak D call: TRBD1 (6 bases). The CDR3 covers 14 residues. From germline, CDR1 is LNHDA and CDR2 SQIVND (reference sequence). V dropped 8 bases and J dropped 13 bases, with 21 bases sitting between them. For the CDR3, the DNA is TGTGCCAGTCTAGCGTCAGCAGGAAGGGGGCCCCTCCACTTT. Protein sequence: CASLASAGRGPLHF.

The chain couples TRBV7-2 to TRBJ1-2, with D possibly matching TRBD1 (5 bases). Trimming removed 2 bases from V and 3 bases from J, with 10 bases in between. CDR3 length: 14 residues. Germline V gene sequence: CDR1 SGHTA, CDR2 FQGNSA. The CDR3 region has the DNA TGTGCCAGCAGCTTAATGGGGCGCCACTATGGCTACACCTTC. This codes for CASSLMGRHYGYTF.

V is TRBV5-1 and J is TRBJ1-1, with 7 bases aligning to TRBD1. The V gene end was trimmed by 0 bases and the J gene end by 1 base; junction bases not matched to a gene: 3. Per germline, CDR1 SGHRS and CDR2 YFSETQ. This CDR3 region has 15 residues. CDR3 region: CASSLGGTANTEAFF. The CDR3 DNA reads TGCGCCAGCAGCTTGGGCGGGACAGCGAACACTGAAGCTTTCTTT.